These T cell receptor beta chains were read from a single sample in a study of cytomegalovirus exposure and HLA in healthy donors. The protocol was immunoSEQ multiplex PCR, while the TCRdb copy is restricted to in-frame clones and leaves out a portion. This table holds under 200,000 clones, 70% to 90% found once. Sequenced sample: PBMCs. Receptors were obtained from a man in his thirties or forties in good health and CMV-seropositive. Each CDR3 is given with its conserved first and last residue. D genes are given only for firm matches. Clone size is stated in some rows and not others, as once, few, many or a class when expanded.

TRBJ2-5,TRBV5-4,NA,TRBD2,CASSPTSAGLLETQYF,TGTGCCAGCAGCCCGACGTCAGCGGGACTCCTGGAGACCCAGTACTTC
TRBJ2-5,TRBV7-2,NA,TRBD2,CASSPRVAGGPRETQYF,TGTGCCAGCAGCCCTAGGGTAGCGGGAGGGCCGAGAGAGACCCAGTACTTC
TRBJ2-2,TRBV7-8,NA,TRBD2,CASSSLLYPGTSGPNTGELFF,TGTGCCAGCAGCAGCCTCTTATACCCCGGGACTAGCGGACCAAACACCGGGGAGCTGTTTTTT
TRBJ1-2,TRBV11-3,NA,TRBD1,CASSPDRVTSGYGYTF,TGTGCCAGCAGCCCGGACAGGGTAACGAGTGGCTATGGCTACACCTTC
TRBJ1-5,TRBV4-2,NA,NA,CASSQLGEGNQPQHF,TGTGCCAGCAGCCAGCTAGGGGAGGGCAATCAGCCCCAGCATTTT
TRBJ2-1,TRBV19,NA,NA,CATDGRRESVSSGQFF,TGTGCCACCGACGGCAGGAGGGAGTCAGTTTCCTCGGGGCAGTTCTTC
TRBJ2-3,TRBV7-8,NA,NA,CASSLRSGPTTDTQYF,TGTGCCAGCAGCTTACGGAGCGGACCAACCACAGATACGCAGTATTTT
TRBJ2-3,TRBV5-1,NA,NA,CASSLPQGTSTDTQYF,TGCGCCAGCAGCCTACCGCAGGGGACGAGCACAGATACGCAGTATTTT
TRBJ1-2,TRBV19,NA,NA,CASSIRHGGVRISNYGYTF,TGTGCCAGTAGTATAAGGCATGGGGGGGTCCGCATTTCTAACTATGGCTACACCTTC
TRBJ1-2,TRBV19,NA,NA,CASSLRGDYGYTF,TGTGCCAGTAGCCTCAGGGGTGACTATGGCTACACCTTC
TRBJ1-1,TRBV7-9,NA,NA,CASSLRAGGENTEAFF,TGTGCCAGCAGCTTAAGGGCCGGGGGGGAGAACACTGAAGCTTTCTTT
TRBJ2-1,TRBV6-5,NA,TRBD2,CASSYSRTSTTNEQFF,TGTGCCAGCAGTTACTCTCGGACTAGCACTACCAATGAGCAGTTCTTC
TRBJ1-1,TRBV5-5,NA,TRBD1,CASSKRQGALFSEAFF,TGTGCCAGCAGCAAGCGACAGGGGGCTCTGTTTTCTGAAGCTTTCTTT
TRBJ1-5,TRBV11-2,few,TRBD1,CASSPGQGLSNQPQHF,TGTGCCAGCAGCCCAGGACAGGGTCTAAGCAATCAGCCCCAGCATTTT